The rows below give T cell receptor beta chains drawn from one sample of a study of T cell clones after liver transplantation. Clones were read by immunoSEQ multiplex PCR, and TCRdb kept only the in-frame ones, dropping some. The sample records 75,000 to 85,000 clones, approximately 87% being singletons. Sequencing was performed on CD4+ T cells from blood, taken at the 22-month timepoint. All receptors derive from a human patient who received a liver transplant. Some of the T cells may derive from the graft donor. The CDR3 runs from the conserved cysteine through the conserved F or W. D genes are given only for firm matches. Expanded clones get a size class; other rows say once, few or many, or leave the size out.

-	TRBV11-3	-	TRBJ2-7	CASSPGTYEQYF	TGTGCCAGCAGCCCGGGAACCTACGAGCAGTACTTC
-	TRBV13	TRBD1	TRBJ2-2	CASRRTGDRSTGELFF	TGTGCCAGCAGACGCACCGGGGACAGATCCACCGGGGAGCTGTTTTTT
-	TRBV7-7	-	TRBJ2-3	CASSLGGSDTQYF	TGTGCTAGCAGCTTAGGGGGTTCAGATACGCAGTATTTT
-	TRBV5-4	TRBD1	TRBJ2-7	CASSFGTGTYEQYF	TGTGCCAGCAGCTTTGGGACAGGGACCTACGAGCAGTACTTC
-	TRBV20-1	-	TRBJ1-2	CSARGADGYTF	TGCAGTGCTAGAGGGGCGGATGGCTACACCTTC
-	TRBV7-9	-	TRBJ2-7	CASSTGTPWGQYF	TGTGCCAGCAGCACTGGGACTCCATGGGGGCAGTACTTC
-	TRBV29-1	-	TRBJ1-4	CSVASSGGEKLFF	TGCAGCGTCGCAAGTTCGGGGGGGGAAAAACTGTTTTTT
-	TRBV15	-	TRBJ1-3	CATSRRDTGNTIYF	TGTGCCACCAGCAGACGGGACACTGGAAACACCATATATTTT
-	TRBV7-6	TRBD2	TRBJ2-1	CASSLTSGNVNEQFF	TGTGCCAGCAGCTTAACTAGCGGGAATGTGAATGAGCAGTTCTTC
-	TRBV6-1	TRBD1	TRBJ2-7	CATTGTGLYEQYF	TGTGCCACTACCGGGACAGGCCTCTACGAGCAGTACTTC
-	TRBV7-6	-	TRBJ2-3	CASSIQLQWGRNTQYF	TGTGCCAGCAGCATACAGCTTCAGTGGGGACGAAATACGCAGTATTTT
-	TRBV19	TRBD1	TRBJ2-5	CASTNRGRGETQYF	TGTGCCAGTACTAACAGGGGGCGCGGTGAGACCCAGTACTTC
once	TRBV5-1	-	TRBJ2-7	CASSLEVYTYEQYF	TGCGCCAGCAGCTTGGAGGTCTATACCTACGAGCAGTACTTC
-	TRBV7-3	-	TRBJ2-2	CASRRGPEPGELFF	TGTGCCAGCAGAAGGGGCCCGGAACCCGGGGAGCTGTTTTTT
-	TRBV7-2	-	TRBJ2-3	CASSPRGASTDTQYF	TGTGCCAGTTCACCAAGGGGGGCGAGCACAGATACGCAGTATTTT
-	TRBV28	-	TRBJ2-3	CASSGTATALRADTQYF	TGTGCCAGCAGTGGGACCGCGACAGCTCTTAGGGCGGATACGCAGTATTTT
-	TRBV2	-	TRBJ2-2	CASSVPPNTGELFF	TGTGCCAGCAGTGTCCCACCCAACACCGGGGAGCTGTTTTTT
-	TRBV28	TRBD1	TRBJ1-2	CASSLIPRGPGYTF	TGTGCCAGCAGTTTAATCCCCAGGGGGCCTGGCTACACCTTC
-	TRBV11-2	-	TRBJ2-1	CASSGGASVVYEQFF	TGTGCCAGCAGCGGGGGGGCCAGCGTTGTCTATGAGCAGTTCTTC
-	TRBV5-6	-	TRBJ2-7	CASSLLVQNLRYEQYF	TGTGCCAGCAGCTTGCTGGTACAGAACCTACGCTACGAGCAGTACTTC
-	TRBV9	-	TRBJ1-3	CASSSRTSDGNTIYF	TGTGCCAGCAGCTCCCGGACCTCGGACGGAAACACCATATATTTT
few	TRBV5-4	-	TRBJ1-2	CASSAGTKVYGYTF	TGTGCCAGCAGCGCCGGGACGAAAGTCTATGGCTACACCTTC
-	TRBV5-1	TRBD1	TRBJ1-1	CASTSDRGTEAFF	TGCGCCAGCACCTCCGACAGGGGCACTGAAGCTTTCTTT
once	TRBV9	-	TRBJ1-2	CASSDPRVGYTF	TGTGCCAGCAGCGACCCCAGGGTAGGCTACACCTTC
-	TRBV11-2	-	TRBJ1-2	CASSLERGSLHGYTF	TGTGCCAGCAGCTTAGAGCGAGGAAGCTTGCATGGCTACACCTTC
-	TRBV6-6	-	TRBJ1-1	CASSYNSWNTEAFF	TGTGCCAGCAGTTACAACAGCTGGAACACTGAAGCTTTCTTT
-	TRBV2	TRBD1	TRBJ1-5	CASRGEGASNQPQHF	TGTGCCAGCAGGGGCGAGGGGGCTAGCAATCAGCCCCAGCATTTT
-	TRBV7-2	TRBD2	TRBJ2-5	CASSLELAGGRETQYF	TGTGCCAGCAGCTTAGAACTAGCGGGGGGGCGAGAGACCCAGTACTTC
-	TRBV4-3	TRBD1	TRBJ1-1	CASSQGQGNTEAFF	TGCGCCAGCAGCCAGGGACAGGGCAACACTGAAGCTTTCTTT